These T cell receptor beta chains were read from a single sample in a study of PD-1 blockade in classical Hodgkin lymphoma. Measured with immunoSEQ multiplex PCR; TCRdb has only the in-frame clones, and not every one. The sample carries tens of thousands of clones, roughly nine tenths recorded once. Sequences were derived from peripheral blood mononuclear cells (PBMCs), sampled before the second cycle of nivolumab. The receptors were gathered from a human donor with classical Hodgkin lymphoma. Both conserved end residues are part of each CDR3. The D gene is left open where the match is weak. Size values are once, few and many counts, or a class for expanded clones, and some rows have none.

cdr3_length	clone_size	v_call	d_call	j_call	cdr3_nt	cdr3_aa
13	-	TRBV6-6	TRBD1	TRBJ1-1	TGTGCCAGCAGTCGACAGGGGGCCACTGAAGCTTTCTTT	CASSRQGATEAFF
12	-	TRBV19	-	TRBJ1-1	TGTGCCAGTAGTTTTGGGAACACTGAAGCTTTCTTT	CASSFGNTEAFF
15	-	TRBV18	-	TRBJ2-7	TGTGCCAGCTCACCACCGGGGCAGCCAAACTACGAGCAGTACTTC	CASSPPGQPNYEQYF
15	-	TRBV2	-	TRBJ1-2	TGTGCCAGCAGTGAACCCCCACAGACCCTCTATGGCTACACCTTC	CASSEPPQTLYGYTF
14	-	TRBV27	TRBD1	TRBJ2-3	TGTGCCAGCAGTTTGACAGGGAATGCAGATACGCAGTATTTT	CASSLTGNADTQYF
14	-	TRBV6-6	-	TRBJ2-5	TGTGCCAGCAGTTACGATGGGGCCCAGGAGACCCAGTACTTC	CASSYDGAQETQYF
14	-	TRBV28	-	TRBJ2-7	TGTGCCAGCAGCGGGGGATCTCGACCCTACGAGCAGTACTTC	CASSGGSRPYEQYF
14	-	TRBV28	-	TRBJ1-5	TGTGCCAGCAGTTCTACAGGGACTAATCAGCCCCAGCATTTT	CASSSTGTNQPQHF
15	once	TRBV6-1	TRBD2	TRBJ2-2	TGTGCCAGCAGAGCGGGGTCAGGTATCACCGGGGAGCTGTTTTTT	CASRAGSGITGELFF
14	-	TRBV7-9	-	TRBJ2-7	TGTGCCAGCAGCCCTCAGACTATGCCTTGGGAGCAGTACTTC	CASSPQTMPWEQYF
12	once	TRBV18	-	TRBJ1-4	TGTGCCAGCTCACCAGGGGGTGAAAAACTGTTTTTT	CASSPGGEKLFF
12	-	TRBV18	-	TRBJ1-1	TGTGCCAGCTCACCGCAGAACACTGAAGCTTTCTTT	CASSPQNTEAFF
13	-	TRBV9	-	TRBJ1-2	TGTGCCAGCAGCGTGTCCGGTAACTATGGCTACACCTTC	CASSVSGNYGYTF
13	-	TRBV29-1	-	TRBJ2-5	TGCAGCGTGGTTGAGGGGGGGGTGTCGACCCAGTACTTC	CSVVEGGVSTQYF
15	-	TRBV18	-	TRBJ1-5	TGTGCCAGCTCACCGACAGGAGGGGGAAATCAGCCCCAGCATTTT	CASSPTGGGNQPQHF
14	-	TRBV27	-	TRBJ2-2	TGTGCCAGCAGTTGGCGAGAGGACACCGGGGAGCTGTTTTTT	CASSWREDTGELFF
14	-	TRBV30	-	TRBJ2-3	TGTGCCTGGAGTGTTGCGGCTAGCACAGATACGCAGTATTTT	CAWSVAASTDTQYF
13	once	TRBV7-9	-	TRBJ2-3	TGTGCCAGCAGCTTACCTAGCACAGATACGCAGTATTTT	CASSLPSTDTQYF
14	-	TRBV10-3	TRBD1	TRBJ2-3	TGTGCCATCAGTCTACAGGGGACCACAGATACGCAGTATTTT	CAISLQGTTDTQYF
14	-	TRBV5-1	TRBD2	TRBJ2-2	TGCGCCAGCAGCGGGACTAGCACCGCCGGGGAGCTGTTTTTT	CASSGTSTAGELFF
16	once	TRBV28	TRBD1	TRBJ2-5	TGTGCCAGCAGTTTGGCGGGACAGGGTAACCAAGAGACCCAGTACTTC	CASSLAGQGNQETQYF
13	-	TRBV7-7	-	TRBJ2-2	TGTGCCAGCAGCTTACCGGGGACCGGGGAGCTGTTTTTT	CASSLPGTGELFF
15	once	TRBV6-6	TRBD1	TRBJ2-3	TGTGCCAGCAGTTACTTAAGCAGACAGGGCGATACGCAGTATTTT	CASSYLSRQGDTQYF
15	-	TRBV7-6	-	TRBJ2-7	TGTGCCAGCAGCCGGGGCACAGGGACTTCCTACGAGCAGTACTTC	CASSRGTGTSYEQYF
15	-	TRBV29-1	TRBD1	TRBJ2-2	TGCAGCGCTGTGATGACAGGGGTGAACACCGGGGAGCTGTTTTTT	CSAVMTGVNTGELFF